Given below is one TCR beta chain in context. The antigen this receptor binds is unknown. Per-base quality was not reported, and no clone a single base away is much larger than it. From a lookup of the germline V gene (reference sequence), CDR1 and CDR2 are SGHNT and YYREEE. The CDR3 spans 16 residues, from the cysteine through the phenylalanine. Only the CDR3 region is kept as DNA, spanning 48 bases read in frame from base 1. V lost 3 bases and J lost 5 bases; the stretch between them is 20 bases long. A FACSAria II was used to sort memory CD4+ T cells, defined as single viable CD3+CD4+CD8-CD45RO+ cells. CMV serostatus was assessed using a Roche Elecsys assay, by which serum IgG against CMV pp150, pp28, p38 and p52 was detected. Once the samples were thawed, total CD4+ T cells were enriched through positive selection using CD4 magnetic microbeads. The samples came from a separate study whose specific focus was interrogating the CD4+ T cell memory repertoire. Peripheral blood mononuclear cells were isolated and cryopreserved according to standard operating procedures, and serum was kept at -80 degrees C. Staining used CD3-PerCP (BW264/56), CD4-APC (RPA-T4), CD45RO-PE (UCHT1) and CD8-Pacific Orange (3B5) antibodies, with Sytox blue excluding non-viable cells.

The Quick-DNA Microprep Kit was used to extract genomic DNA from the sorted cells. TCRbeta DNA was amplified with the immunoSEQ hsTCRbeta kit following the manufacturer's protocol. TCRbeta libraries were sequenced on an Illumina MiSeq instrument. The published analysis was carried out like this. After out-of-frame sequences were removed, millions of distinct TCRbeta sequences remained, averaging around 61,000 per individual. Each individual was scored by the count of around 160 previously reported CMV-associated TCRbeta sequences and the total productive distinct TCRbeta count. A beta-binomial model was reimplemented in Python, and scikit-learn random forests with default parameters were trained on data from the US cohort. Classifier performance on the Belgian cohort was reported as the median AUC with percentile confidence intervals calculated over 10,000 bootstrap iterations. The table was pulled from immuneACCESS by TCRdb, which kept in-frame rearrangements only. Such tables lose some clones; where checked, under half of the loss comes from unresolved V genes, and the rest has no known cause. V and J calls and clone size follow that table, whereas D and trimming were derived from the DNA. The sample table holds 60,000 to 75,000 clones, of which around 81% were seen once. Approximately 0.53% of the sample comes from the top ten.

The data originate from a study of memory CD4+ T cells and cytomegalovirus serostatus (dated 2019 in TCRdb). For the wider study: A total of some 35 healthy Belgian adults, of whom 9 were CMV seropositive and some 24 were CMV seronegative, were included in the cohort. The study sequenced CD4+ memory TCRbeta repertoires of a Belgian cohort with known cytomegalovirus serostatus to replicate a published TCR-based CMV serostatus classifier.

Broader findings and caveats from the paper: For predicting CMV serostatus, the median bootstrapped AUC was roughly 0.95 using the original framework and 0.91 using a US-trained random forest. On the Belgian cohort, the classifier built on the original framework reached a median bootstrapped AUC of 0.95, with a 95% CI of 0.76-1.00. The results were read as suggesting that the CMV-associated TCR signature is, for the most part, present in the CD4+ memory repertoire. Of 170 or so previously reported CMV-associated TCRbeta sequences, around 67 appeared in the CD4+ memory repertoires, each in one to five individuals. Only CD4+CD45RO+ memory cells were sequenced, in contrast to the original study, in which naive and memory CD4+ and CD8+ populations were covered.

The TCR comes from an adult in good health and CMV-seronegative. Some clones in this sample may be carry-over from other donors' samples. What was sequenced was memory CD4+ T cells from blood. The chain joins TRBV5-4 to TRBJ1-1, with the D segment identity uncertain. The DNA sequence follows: TGTGCCAGCAGCTCCCCGCGGGAAGGGCTGGGTACTGAAGCTTTCTTT. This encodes CASSSPREGLGTEAFF.